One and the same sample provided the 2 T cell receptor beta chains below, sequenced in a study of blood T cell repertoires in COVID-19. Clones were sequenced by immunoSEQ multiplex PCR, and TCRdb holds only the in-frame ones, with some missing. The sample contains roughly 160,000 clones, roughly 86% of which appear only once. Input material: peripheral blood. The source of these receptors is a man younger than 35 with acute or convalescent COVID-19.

CDR3 DNA sequence: TGTGCCACCAGTGAGGGAGGGGTTAATAATTCACCCCTCCACTTT. Protein: CATSEGGVNNSPLHF. J is TRBJ1-6 and V is TRBV24-1, with D perhaps matching TRBD1 (5 bases). This CDR3 comprises 15 residues. The germline V and J ends were trimmed by 4 bases and 5 bases, with 11 bases remaining between them. CDR1 and CDR2 from the germline V gene are KGHDR and SFDVKD.

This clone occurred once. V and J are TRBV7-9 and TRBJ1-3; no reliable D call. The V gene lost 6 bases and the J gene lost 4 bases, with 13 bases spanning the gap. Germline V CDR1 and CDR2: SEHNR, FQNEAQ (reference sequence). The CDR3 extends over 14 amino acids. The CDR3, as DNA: TGTGCCAGCAGTTCGAGGGATGTCGGAAACACCATATATTTT. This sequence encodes CASSSRDVGNTIYF. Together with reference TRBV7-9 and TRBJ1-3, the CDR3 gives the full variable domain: DTGVSQNPRHKITKRGQNVTFRCDPISEHNRLYWYRQTLGQGPEFLTYFQNEAQLEKSRLLSDRFSAERPKGSFSTLEIQRTEQGDSAMYLCASSSRDVGNTIYFGEGSWLTVV.